Shown below are 23 T cell receptor beta chains from a single sample sequenced in a study of shared clonotypes between healthy human individuals (dated by TCRdb to 2018 to 2021). Libraries were built with the immunoSEQ multiplex PCR assay. TCRdb took this table from immuneACCESS and kept in-frame rearrangements with V and J called. Such tables lack part of the clones; where checked against another copy, unresolved V genes explain under half of the gap, and the rest is unexplained. The sample table shows 2,500,000 or so clones, and around 92% are seen once. Approximately 0.39% of the sample lies in the top ten. The sequencing sample was made of naive CD4+ T cells from PBMCs. The intended sense of this specimen's cell subset or site label: CD45RA+ positively selected. Every receptor here comes from a man younger than 35 in good health. Some clones in this sample may be carry-over from other donors' samples.

The J gene is TRBJ2-1, the V gene TRBV7-9, with TRBD1 matching over 7 bases. V gave up 7 bases and J gave up 9 bases; unmatched junction bases: 12. CDR3 length equals 14 residues. The germline V gene encodes CDR1 SEHNR and CDR2 FQNEAQ (reference sequence). This chain's CDR3 is CASTEGAGKSEQFF. The CDR3 DNA reads TGTGCCAGCACCGAGGGGGCAGGTAAATCTGAGCAGTTCTTC.

A remark on this clone: Other DNA sequences within the sample encode an identical CDR3. The V gene is TRBV18, the J gene TRBJ2-1; D assignment may be TRBD1 or TRBD2 (6 bases each). Deletions cut 2 bases from V and 3 bases from J, with 14 bases between. Germline V CDR1 and CDR2: KGHSH, LQKENI. This CDR3 comprises 16 residues. DNA of the CDR3: TGTGCCAGCTCACCAGGGGGGCAGGGGAACTACAATGAGCAGTTCTTC. Translated, it gives CASSPGGQGNYNEQFF. The full variable domain, completed using reference TRBV18 and TRBJ2-1, is NAGVMQNPRHLVRRRGQEARLRCSPMKGHSHVYWYRQLPEEGLKFMVYLQKENIIDESGMPKERFSAEFPKEGPSILRIQQVVRGDSAAYFCASSPGGQGNYNEQFFGPGTRLTVL.

The chain joins TRBV28 to TRBJ1-1; TRBD1 is a possible D gene (5 bases). The V gene's germline CDR1 is MDHEN and CDR2 SYDVKM. The V and J ends lost 3 bases and 2 bases respectively, with 13 bases between them. The CDR3 is made up of 15 amino acids. The CDR3 region is CASSFGQGRNTEAFF. CDR3 DNA sequence: TGTGCCAGCAGTTTCGGGCAGGGACGTAACACTGAAGCTTTCTTT.

This clone showed up just once. The CDR3 region has the DNA TGTGCCAGCAGTCCGGGACAGGGCCCAGATACGCAGTATTTT. It codes for CASSPGQGPDTQYF. This rearrangement joins TRBV6-5 to TRBJ2-3, with 9 bases aligning to TRBD1. Trimming at V came to 5 bases and at J to 4 bases, leaving 4 bases not matched to a gene. The CDR3 has 14 residues. Germline CDR1 MNHEY, CDR2 SVGAGI.

This chain connects TRBV9 to TRBJ2-2, with 7 bases matching TRBD1. V dropped 0 bases and J dropped 6; count of bases not matched to a gene: 5. Per the germline V gene, CDR1 is SGDLS and CDR2 is YYNGEE. The CDR3 is 15 amino acids. CDR3 loop: CASSVVGGGAGELFF. The DNA for the CDR3 is TGTGCCAGCAGCGTAGTAGGGGGCGGCGCCGGGGAGCTGTTTTTT.

V gene TRBV11-2 combines with J gene TRBJ2-7; tentative D call: TRBD2 (5 bases). The CDR3 totals 12 residues. V shed 6 bases and J shed 4 bases, with 10 bases lying between them. From germline, CDR1 is SGHAT and CDR2 FQNNGV. The CDR3 loop is CASRIPGYEQYF. The DNA of the CDR3 is TGTGCCAGCAGGATCCCGGGGTACGAGCAGTACTTC.

This chain joins TRBV25-1 and TRBJ2-5; D is unresolved. The V gene's germline CDR1 is MGHDK and CDR2 SYGVNS. The ends were cut back, 0 bases at V and 4 bases at J, with 6 bases in the middle. CDR3 length: 13 residues. For the CDR3, the DNA is TGTGCCAGCAGTGAATACATCAGAGAGACCCAGTACTTC. It yields the protein CASSEYIRETQYF.

This clone was found a few times. V is TRBV18 and J is TRBJ1-2; D gene ambiguous. Trimming removed 3 bases at V and 4 bases at J, with 12 bases between. CDR3 size: 14 residues. From germline, CDR1 is KGHSH and CDR2 LQKENI. The DNA of the CDR3 is TGTGCCAGCTCACCCTCCGACAATATCTATGGCTACACCTTC. This codes for CASSPSDNIYGYTF.

The chain combines TRBV29-1 with TRBJ1-2; D is possibly TRBD1 (5 bases). The CDR3 length is 13 residues. With 4 bases removed from V and 3 bases from J, the gap between germline ends came to 12 bases. Germline V CDR1 and CDR2: SQVTM, ANQGSEA. The CDR3 region is CSVGDRGYYGYTF. The CDR3 DNA reads as TGCAGCGTTGGGGACCGGGGCTACTATGGCTACACCTTC.

The chain links TRBV11-2 to TRBJ2-7; D not certain. The CDR3 runs 13 residues. Germline loops: CDR1 SGHAT, CDR2 FQNNGV. The V end was cut by 1 base, the J end by 3 bases, with 7 bases between. The CDR3 sequence is CASSLVMGYEQYF. Written as DNA, the CDR3 is TGTGCCAGCAGCTTAGTCATGGGCTACGAGCAGTACTTC.

The V and J genes are TRBV27 and TRBJ1-2; 8 positions match TRBD1. Germline CDR1 and CDR2: MNHEY and SMNVEV (reference sequence). V shed 5 bases and J 4 bases; nucleotides not matched to a gene: 9. CDR3 length equals 15 residues. The CDR3 spells CASSALRTGPYGYTF. CDR3 coding DNA: TGTGCCAGCAGTGCACTGAGGACAGGGCCCTATGGCTACACCTTC.

The chain links TRBV28 to TRBJ1-2; the D is unclear. CDR3 length: 11 amino acids. The germline V gene has CDR1 MDHEN and CDR2 SYDVKM. Trimming left V 6 bases short and J 10 bases short, with 12 bases between. CDR3 DNA: TGTGCCAGCAGGACCGGGCGTTCCTACACCTTC. As protein: CASRTGRSYTF.

This rearrangement joins TRBV30 to TRBJ1-1; 11 nucleotides align to TRBD1. This CDR3 has 11 amino acids. V dropped 4 bases and J dropped 11; count of bases not matched to a gene: 3. Germline CDR1 GTSNPN, CDR2 SVGIG (reference sequence). The DNA for the CDR3 is TGTGCCTGGAATAGGGACAGGGGGGCTTTCTTT. Protein sequence: CAWNRDRGAFF.

The chain carries TRBV2 and TRBJ2-7; D is possibly TRBD2 (5 bases). Germline V CDR1 and CDR2: SNHLY, FYNNEI. The V and J ends lost 2 bases and 0 bases respectively, with 8 bases between them. This CDR3 is 14 amino acids long. CDR3 nucleotide sequence: TGTGCCAGCAGTGAACGGCGGGCCTCCTACGAGCAGTACTTC. It specifies CASSERRASYEQYF.

V and J are TRBV18 and TRBJ1-1; 8 bases match TRBD1. Germline-derived CDR1 and CDR2 are KGHSH and LQKENI. The CDR3 loop spans 16 amino acids. V was clipped by 0 bases and J by 8 bases; unmatched bases: 11. The CDR3 loop reads CASSPPTGGRSREAFF. The CDR3 DNA follows: TGTGCCAGCTCACCACCAACAGGGGGACGTTCACGGGAAGCTTTCTTT.

This chain connects TRBV7-9 to TRBJ1-4; possible D gene TRBD1, 5 bases. Looked up from germline, CDR1 is SEHNR and CDR2 is FQNEAQ (reference sequence). V dropped 5 bases and J dropped 8 bases, with 21 bases sitting between them. The CDR3 totals 16 residues. The CDR3 is CASSPSEGARAEKLFF. Here the CDR3 DNA reads TGTGCCAGCAGCCCTTCGGAGGGAGCCAGGGCGGAAAAACTGTTTTTT.

Only one count was recorded for this clone. The chain has TRBV28 and TRBJ2-1; TRBD1 agrees at 7 bases. This CDR3 comprises 16 residues. Germline V CDR1 and CDR2: MDHEN, SYDVKM. The ends lost 5 bases at V and 7 bases at J; junction bases unmatched: 14. This chain's CDR3 is CASSTKLDRPVNEQFF. Written as DNA, the CDR3 is TGTGCCAGCAGTACCAAACTGGACAGGCCTGTGAATGAGCAGTTCTTC.

The J gene is TRBJ2-7, the V gene TRBV6-5, with TRBD2 identical over 8 bases. V trimming: 6 bases; J trimming: 0 bases; junction bases outside the gene matches: 7. This CDR3 is 15 amino acids long. The germline gives CDR1 MNHEY, CDR2 SVGAGI. CDR3 in amino acids: CASSMLAGSSYEQYF. The DNA of the CDR3 is TGTGCCAGCAGCATGCTAGCGGGTAGCTCCTACGAGCAGTACTTC.

The rearrangement uses TRBV6-5 and TRBJ2-6; either TRBD1 or TRBD2 may supply D (5 bases each). This CDR3 contains 16 residues. Trimming shortened V by 4 bases and J by 0 bases, and 10 bases separated the two germline ends. CDR1 and CDR2 from the germline V gene are MNHEY and SVGAGI. CDR3 region: CASSLGVGSGANVLTF. As DNA, the CDR3 is TGTGCCAGCAGTTTGGGGGTAGGCTCTGGGGCCAACGTCCTGACTTTC.

The rearrangement links TRBV28 to TRBJ2-7; 10 bases line up with TRBD2. The germline gives CDR1 MDHEN, CDR2 SYDVKM. V shed 2 bases, J shed 7 bases, and the junction held 11 bases outside the gene matches. The length of the CDR3 is 16 residues. CDR3 region: CASSLRGASGSKEQYF. As DNA, the CDR3 is TGTGCCAGCAGTTTAAGGGGAGCTAGCGGGAGTAAGGAGCAGTACTTC.

As DNA, the CDR3 is TGTGCCAGCTCACCAACAGGCATCTATGGCTACACCTTC. This codes for CASSPTGIYGYTF. V and J are TRBV18 and TRBJ1-2; D might be TRBD1 (5 bases). This CDR3 spans 13 amino acids. CDR1 is KGHSH and CDR2 is LQKENI in the germline V gene. Trimming stripped 2 bases from V and 4 bases from J, with 8 bases between.

The chain recombines TRBV25-1 with TRBJ2-5, with D perhaps being TRBD1 or TRBD2 (6 bases each). CDR3 length equals 13 residues. Per the germline V gene, CDR1 is MGHDK and CDR2 is SYGVNS. Trimming stripped 6 bases from V and 5 bases from J, with 13 bases between. This CDR3 is CASRTGAVETQYF. DNA of the CDR3: TGTGCCAGCAGGACGGGGGCGGTTGAGACCCAGTACTTC.

DNA for the CDR3: TGTGCCAGCTCTCCGACTGTGGAGAACACCGGGGAGCTGTTTTTT. It specifies CASSPTVENTGELFF. This chain links TRBV18 with TRBJ2-2; unclear D gene. The CDR3 is 15 amino acids. V shed 6 bases and J shed 1 base, with 12 bases lying between them. The germline V gene encodes CDR1 KGHSH and CDR2 LQKENI.